Below, 16 T cell receptor beta chains from the same sample are listed, as sequenced in a study of cytomegalovirus exposure and HLA in healthy donors. Primers included in the PCR were 60 Vbeta and 13 Jbeta primers. The method was immunoSEQ multiplex PCR; TCRdb's version includes in-frame clones alone and lacks a portion of them. The sample includes about 190,000 clones, roughly 80% of them seen just once. The sample taken for sequencing was PBMCs. The origin of the receptors is a woman under 30 in good health and CMV-seronegative.

V usage is TRBV5-1 and J usage is TRBJ1-2; a possible D gene is TRBD1 (6 bases). CDR1 and CDR2 (germline): SGHRS, YFSETQ. V was shortened by 4 bases and J by 0 bases, with 10 bases between the two germline ends. This CDR3 spans 14 amino acids. DNA for the CDR3: TGCGCCAGCAGCCTAGGGGGGGCTAACTATGGCTACACCTTC. Its protein is CASSLGGANYGYTF.

This clone appeared once. The V gene is TRBV15, the J gene TRBJ1-4; TRBD1 is a possible D gene (5 bases). Germline CDR1 is LNHNV and CDR2 is YYDKDF (reference sequence). The CDR3 has 17 amino acids. V was cut by 1 base and J by 0 bases, with 12 bases left in between. This chain's CDR3 is CATSRAADSATNEKLFF. As DNA, the CDR3 is TGTGCCACCAGCAGAGCCGCCGACAGCGCAACTAATGAAAAACTGTTTTTT.

The chain recombines TRBV5-8 with TRBJ1-2; the D gene is possibly TRBD1 (6 bases). V gave up 7 bases and J gave up 3 bases, with 19 bases separating them. Germline lookup yields CDR1 SGHTS and CDR2 YDEGEE. This CDR3 contains 15 residues. CDR3 in amino acids: CASERTGKGHYGYTF. The CDR3 nucleotides read TGTGCCAGCGAGAGAACAGGGAAGGGCCACTATGGCTACACCTTC.

Remarks on this clone: Other DNA sequences of this sample code for an identical CDR3. V and J are TRBV28 and TRBJ2-7, with D perhaps matching TRBD2 (6 bases). The V end was cut by 5 bases, the J end by 10 bases, with 21 bases between. The V gene's germline CDR1 is MDHEN and CDR2 SYDVKM. This CDR3 has 14 residues. Here the CDR3 DNA reads TGTGCCAGCAGTGAAATACTTAGGGACTTCGGACAGTACTTC. As protein: CASSEILRDFGQYF. The variable domain in full, completed from reference TRBV28 and TRBJ2-7, reads DVKVTQSSRYLVKRTGEKVFLECVQDMDHENMFWYRQDPGLGLRLIYFSYDVKMKEKGDIPEGYSVSREKKERFSLILESASTNQTSMYLCASSEILRDFGQYFGPGTRLTVT.

The chain recombines TRBV5-6 with TRBJ2-7, with 8 bases aligning to TRBD1. The CDR3 spans 14 residues. J was trimmed by 5 bases and V by 4 bases; bases with no gene match: 8. Germline values: CDR1 SGHDT, CDR2 YYEEEE. The DNA for the CDR3 is TGTGCCAGCAGCCTGAACCAGGGGGCCAACGAGCAGTACGTC. This translates into CASSLNQGANEQYV.

The J gene is TRBJ2-1, the V gene TRBV4-2, with TRBD2 matching 11 bases. V lost 1 base to trimming and J lost 9 bases; unmatched junction nucleotides: 8. The CDR3 has 16 amino acids. Germline CDR1 and CDR2: LGHNA and YNFKEQ. The CDR3 DNA reads as TGTGCCAGCAGCCAAGGATTAGCGGGAGGGCCAGGTGAGCAGTTCTTC. It codes for CASSQGLAGGPGEQFF.

The chain has TRBV4-3 and TRBJ1-2; D uncertain. The CDR3 extends over 14 amino acids. Trimming removed 0 bases at V and 4 bases at J, with 9 bases between. In germline, CDR1 is LGHNA, CDR2 YSLEER. The CDR3 nucleotides are TGCGCCAGCAGCCAAGATCCGGGAACCTATGGCTACACCTTC. Encoded protein: CASSQDPGTYGYTF.

The chain links TRBV28 to TRBJ1-5; 7 nucleotides match TRBD1. The ends lost 6 bases at V and 0 bases at J; junction bases unmatched: 14. CDR1 and CDR2 (germline): MDHEN, SYDVKM. The CDR3 has 18 amino acids. The CDR3 DNA sequence: TGTGCCAGCAGAGGGACAGCCGAATCCTATAATAGCAATCAGCCCCAGCATTTT. This translates into CASRGTAESYNSNQPQHF.

This clone has more than one count but fewer than ten. The chain joins TRBV4-3 to TRBJ2-3, with D uncertain. Trimming removed 4 bases from V and 1 base from J, with 12 bases in between. The CDR3 is 15 residues long. Germline lookup yields CDR1 LGHNA and CDR2 YSLEER. CDR3 amino acids: CASSPVDQGTDTQYF. The CDR3 DNA is TGCGCCAGCAGCCCCGTTGACCAGGGCACAGATACGCAGTATTTT.

V is TRBV7-2 and J is TRBJ2-1, with TRBD2 as a possible D gene (5 bases). Germline V lookup: CDR1 SGHTA, CDR2 FQGNSA. V lost 5 bases to trimming and J lost 4 bases, with 18 bases between them. The CDR3 consists of 16 residues. The CDR3 nucleotides read TGTGCCAGCAGCCCCGCCCGGGGTGCGGGTTACAATGAGCAGTTCTTC. This encodes CASSPARGAGYNEQFF.

The V and J genes are TRBV29-1 and TRBJ1-2, with TRBD1 as a possible D gene (6 bases). The V end was cut by 6 bases, the J end by 4 bases, with 15 bases between. From germline, CDR1 is SQVTM and CDR2 ANQGSEA. The CDR3 length is 13 residues. The CDR3 region has the DNA TGCAGCGTAGCAGGGGCCAGGCCCTATGGCTACACCTTC. Its translation is CSVAGARPYGYTF.

Comments on this clone: Relative to the germline gene, one junction end is altered; a read error may explain this. The rearrangement uses TRBV7-9 and TRBJ2-1; 10 nucleotides agree with TRBD1. The length of the CDR3 is 17 residues. Germline V lookup: CDR1 SEHNR, CDR2 FQNEAQ (reference sequence). The CDR3: CSSSSNWTGGSYNEQFF. DNA of the CDR3: TGTTCCAGCAGCTCGAACTGGACAGGGGGATCCTACAATGAGCAGTTCTTC.

The chain's CDR3 is CASSLTTTGEKLFF. DNA of the CDR3: TGTGCCAGCAGTTTAACCACTACAGGGGAAAAACTGTTTTTT. This chain connects TRBV27 to TRBJ1-4, with D perhaps TRBD1 (6 bases). Trimming stripped 2 bases from V and 8 bases from J, with 12 bases between. CDR1 and CDR2 (germline): MNHEY, SMNVEV (reference sequence). This CDR3 spans 14 amino acids.

The gene calls are TRBV10-3 and TRBJ2-7, with TRBD1 matching 8 bases. Looked up from germline, CDR1 is ENHRY and CDR2 is SYGVKD. There are 18 residues in the CDR3. V shed 4 bases and J 3 bases; nucleotides not matched to a gene: 17. The CDR3 is CAISVTAGGAKQGYEQYF. The CDR3 region has the DNA TGTGCCATCAGTGTGACCGCAGGGGGCGCGAAACAAGGCTACGAGCAGTACTTC.

This clone was picked up one time. This sequence joins TRBV2 and TRBJ2-1; 8 bases agree with TRBD2. The length of the CDR3 is 13 residues. Germline V CDR1 and CDR2: SNHLY, FYNNEI. V gave up 8 bases and J gave up 9 bases; unmatched junction bases: 9. The CDR3, as DNA: TGTGCCAGCCGAACGGGACTAGTCCTTGAGCAGTTCTTC. This codes for CASRTGLVLEQFF.

This clone appeared a few times. This chain connects TRBV6-5 to TRBJ2-1; 7 bases are shared with TRBD2. The length of the CDR3 is 13 residues. Trimming cost V 5 bases and J 6 bases; bases outside gene matches: 4. Germline values: CDR1 MNHEY, CDR2 SVGAGI. The CDR3 here is CASSKLAFNEQFF. Here the CDR3 DNA reads TGTGCCAGCAGTAAACTAGCGTTCAATGAGCAGTTCTTC.